This T cell receptor (beta chain) was observed in a study of T cell responses to AZD1222 COVID-19 vaccine. Study details: It was second doses at about 4 or about 12 weeks that were pooled. Findings and limits, study-wide: Reportedly, close to half of spike-specific TCRs are directed against unmutated variant regions. Repertoire sampling happened only post peak T cell response. At study baseline, merely more than 5 AZD1222 recipients were seropositive.

Clones were read by immunoSEQ multiplex PCR, and TCRdb kept only the in-frame ones, dropping some. The sample shows about 120,000 clones, roughly nine tenths of them seen only once. This clone was observed a handful of times. The target antigen is unknown. The J segment lost 5 bases and the V segment lost 0 bases, leaving 10 bases of the junction unmatched. Germline CDR1 SGHNT, CDR2 YYREEE (reference sequence). This CDR3 spans 17 amino acids. V usage is TRBV5-4 and J usage is TRBJ2-1, with 8 bases fitting TRBD2. Specimen: peripheral blood, collected on day 0 of AZD1222 vaccination. The origin of this receptor is an adult in good health. CDR3 amino acids: CASSLAVVAGPHNEQFF. The DNA for the CDR3 is TGTGCCAGCAGCTTGGCTGTGGTAGCGGGGCCACACAATGAGCAGTTCTTC.